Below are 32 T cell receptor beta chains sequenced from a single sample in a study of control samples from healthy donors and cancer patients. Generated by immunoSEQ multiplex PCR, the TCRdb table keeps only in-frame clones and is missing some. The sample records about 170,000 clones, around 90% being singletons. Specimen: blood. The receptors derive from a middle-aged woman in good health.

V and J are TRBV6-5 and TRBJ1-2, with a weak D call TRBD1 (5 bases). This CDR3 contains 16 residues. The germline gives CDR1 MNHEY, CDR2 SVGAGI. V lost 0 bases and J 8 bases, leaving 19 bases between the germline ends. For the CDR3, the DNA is TGTGCCAGCAGTTACTCGAGTGGCGGGACGGGTGGAGGCTACACCTTC. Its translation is CASSYSSGGTGGGYTF.

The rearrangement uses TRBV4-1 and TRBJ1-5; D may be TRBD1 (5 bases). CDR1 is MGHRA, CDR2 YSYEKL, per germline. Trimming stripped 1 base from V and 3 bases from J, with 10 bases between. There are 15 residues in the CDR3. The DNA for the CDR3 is TGCGCCAGCAGCCAAGTGGGTGGGACCAATCAGCCCCAGCATTTT. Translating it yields CASSQVGGTNQPQHF.

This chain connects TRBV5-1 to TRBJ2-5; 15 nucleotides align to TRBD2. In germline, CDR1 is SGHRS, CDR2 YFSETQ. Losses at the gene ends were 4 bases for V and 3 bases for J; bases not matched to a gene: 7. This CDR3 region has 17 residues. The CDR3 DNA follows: TGCGCCAGCAGCACGGGACTAGCGGGGGGCGAAGAAGAGACCCAGTACTTC. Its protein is CASSTGLAGGEEETQYF.

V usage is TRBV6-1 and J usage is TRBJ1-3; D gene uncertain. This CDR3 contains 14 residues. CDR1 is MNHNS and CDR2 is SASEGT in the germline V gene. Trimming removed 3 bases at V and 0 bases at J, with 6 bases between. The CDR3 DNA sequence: TGTGCCAGCAGTGAGGCCTTCTCTGGAAACACCATATATTTT. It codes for CASSEAFSGNTIYF.

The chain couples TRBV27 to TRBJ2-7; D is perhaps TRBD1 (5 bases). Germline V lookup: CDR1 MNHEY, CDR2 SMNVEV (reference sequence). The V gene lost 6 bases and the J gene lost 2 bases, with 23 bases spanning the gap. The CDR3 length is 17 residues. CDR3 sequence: CASRPGVGQPRAYEQYF. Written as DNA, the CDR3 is TGTGCCAGCAGACCAGGAGTGGGGCAGCCTCGGGCCTACGAGCAGTACTTC.

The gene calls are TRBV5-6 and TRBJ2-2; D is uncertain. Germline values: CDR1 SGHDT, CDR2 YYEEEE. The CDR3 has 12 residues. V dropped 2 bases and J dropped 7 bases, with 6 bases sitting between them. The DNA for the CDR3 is TGTGCCAGCAGCTTTAGCCACGGGGAGCTGTTTTTT. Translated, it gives CASSFSHGELFF.

The CDR3 region has the DNA TGCGCCAGCAGCCCGGGACAGAGCACAGATACGCAGTATTTT. Its protein is CASSPGQSTDTQYF. The chain employs TRBV5-1 and TRBJ2-3, with 7 bases that match TRBD1. The CDR3 covers 14 residues. Germline CDR1 and CDR2: SGHRS and YFSETQ. J gave up 0 bases and V 4 bases, and 2 bases lay outside the gene matches.

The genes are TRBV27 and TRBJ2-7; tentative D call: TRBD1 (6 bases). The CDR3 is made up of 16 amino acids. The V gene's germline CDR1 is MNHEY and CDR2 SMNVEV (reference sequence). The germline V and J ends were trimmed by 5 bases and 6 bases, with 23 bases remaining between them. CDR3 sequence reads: CASSPSTGPAVLEQYF. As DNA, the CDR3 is TGTGCCAGCAGTCCCTCGACAGGCCCCGCCGTTCTCGAGCAGTACTTC.

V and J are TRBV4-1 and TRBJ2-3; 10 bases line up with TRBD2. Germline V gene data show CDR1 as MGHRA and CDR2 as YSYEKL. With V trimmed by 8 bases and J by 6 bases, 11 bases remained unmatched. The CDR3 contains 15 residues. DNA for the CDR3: TGCGCCAGCCGACTGACGGGACTAGCGTACGATACGCAGTATTTT. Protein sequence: CASRLTGLAYDTQYF.

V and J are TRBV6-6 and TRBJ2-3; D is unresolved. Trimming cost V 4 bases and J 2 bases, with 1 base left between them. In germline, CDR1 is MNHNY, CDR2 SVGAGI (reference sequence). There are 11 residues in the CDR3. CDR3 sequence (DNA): TGTGCCAGCAGTTCCACAGATACGCAGTATTTT. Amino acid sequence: CASSSTDTQYF.

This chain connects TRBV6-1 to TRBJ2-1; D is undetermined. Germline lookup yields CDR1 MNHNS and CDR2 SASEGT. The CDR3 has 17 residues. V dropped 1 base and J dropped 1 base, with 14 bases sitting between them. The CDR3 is CASSEGKDPGSYNEQFF. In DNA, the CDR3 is TGTGCCAGCAGTGAAGGTAAGGACCCCGGGTCCTACAATGAGCAGTTCTTC.

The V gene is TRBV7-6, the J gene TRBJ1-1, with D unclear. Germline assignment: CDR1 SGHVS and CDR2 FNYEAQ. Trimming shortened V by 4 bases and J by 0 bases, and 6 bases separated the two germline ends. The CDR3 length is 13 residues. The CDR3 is CASSSDMNTEAFF. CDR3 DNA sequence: TGTGCCAGCAGCTCTGATATGAACACTGAAGCTTTCTTT. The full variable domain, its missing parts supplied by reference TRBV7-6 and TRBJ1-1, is GAGVSQSPRYKVTKRGQDVALRCDPISGHVSLYWYRQALGQGPEFLTYFNYEAQQDKSGLPNDRFSAERPEGSISTLTIQRTEQRDSAMYRCASSSDMNTEAFFGQGTRLTVV.

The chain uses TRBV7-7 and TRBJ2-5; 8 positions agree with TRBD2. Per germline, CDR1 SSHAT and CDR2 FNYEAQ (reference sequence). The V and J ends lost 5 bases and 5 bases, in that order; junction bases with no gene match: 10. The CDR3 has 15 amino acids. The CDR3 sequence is CASSPGGLASETQYF. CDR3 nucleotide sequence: TGTGCCAGCAGCCCCGGAGGACTAGCCTCGGAGACCCAGTACTTC.

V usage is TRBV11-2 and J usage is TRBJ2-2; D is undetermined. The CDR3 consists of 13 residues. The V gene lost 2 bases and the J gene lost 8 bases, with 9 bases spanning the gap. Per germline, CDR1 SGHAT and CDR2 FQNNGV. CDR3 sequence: CASSLSPQGELFF. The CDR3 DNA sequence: TGTGCCAGCAGCTTATCCCCCCAGGGGGAGCTGTTTTTT. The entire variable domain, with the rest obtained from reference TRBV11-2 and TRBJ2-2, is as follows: EAGVAQSPRYKIIEKRQSVAFWCNPISGHATLYWYQQILGQGPKLLIQFQNNGVVDDSQLPKDRFSAERLKGVDSTLKIQPAKLEDSAVYLCASSLSPQGELFFGEGSRLTVL.

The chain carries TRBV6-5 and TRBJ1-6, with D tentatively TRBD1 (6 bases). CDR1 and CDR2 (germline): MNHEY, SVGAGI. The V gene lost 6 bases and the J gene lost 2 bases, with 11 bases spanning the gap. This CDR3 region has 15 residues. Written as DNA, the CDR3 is TGTGCCAGCAGAACAGGGAGCGCCTATAATTCACCCCTCCACTTT. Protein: CASRTGSAYNSPLHF.

The CDR3 sequence is CATADSGANVLTF. DNA of the CDR3: TGTGCCACCGCCGACTCTGGGGCCAACGTCCTGACTTTC. The chain carries TRBV10-3 and TRBJ2-6; D is unresolved. CDR3 length: 13 residues. Germline assignment: CDR1 ENHRY and CDR2 SYGVKD. V was trimmed by 10 bases and J by 0 bases, leaving 7 bases between them.

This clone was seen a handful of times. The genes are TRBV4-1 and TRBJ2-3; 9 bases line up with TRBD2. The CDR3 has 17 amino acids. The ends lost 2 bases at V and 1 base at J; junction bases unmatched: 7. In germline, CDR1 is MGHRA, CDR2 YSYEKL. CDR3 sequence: CASSQRSGGPRTDTQYF. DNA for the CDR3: TGCGCCAGCAGCCAACGTAGCGGGGGCCCCCGCACAGATACGCAGTATTTT.

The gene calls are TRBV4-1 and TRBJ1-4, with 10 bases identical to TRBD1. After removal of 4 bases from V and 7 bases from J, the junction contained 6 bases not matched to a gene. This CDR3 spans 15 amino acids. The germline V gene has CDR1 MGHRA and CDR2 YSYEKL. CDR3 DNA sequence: TGCGCCAGCAGCCTTTCGGGACAGGGGAGTGAAAAACTGTTTTTT. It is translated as CASSLSGQGSEKLFF.

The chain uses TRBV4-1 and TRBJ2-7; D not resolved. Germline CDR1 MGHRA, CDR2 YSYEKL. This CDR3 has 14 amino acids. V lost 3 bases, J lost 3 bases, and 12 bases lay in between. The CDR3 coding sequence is TGCGCCAGCAGCCAGATCGGTAGAGTCTACGAGCAGTACTTC. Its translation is CASSQIGRVYEQYF.

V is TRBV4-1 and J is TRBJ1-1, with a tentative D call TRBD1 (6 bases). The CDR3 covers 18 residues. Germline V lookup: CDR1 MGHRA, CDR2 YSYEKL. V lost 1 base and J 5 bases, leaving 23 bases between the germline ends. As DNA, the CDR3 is TGCGCCAGCAGCCAAGGACCTCCGGTGGGGGCGTTTGAGACTGAAGCTTTCTTT. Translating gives CASSQGPPVGAFETEAFF.

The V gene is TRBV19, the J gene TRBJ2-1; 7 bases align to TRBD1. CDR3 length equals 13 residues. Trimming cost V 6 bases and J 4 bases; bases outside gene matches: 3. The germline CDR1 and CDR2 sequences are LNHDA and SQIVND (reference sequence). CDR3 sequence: CASSGQVYNEQFF. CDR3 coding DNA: TGTGCCAGTAGCGGACAGGTTTACAATGAGCAGTTCTTC.

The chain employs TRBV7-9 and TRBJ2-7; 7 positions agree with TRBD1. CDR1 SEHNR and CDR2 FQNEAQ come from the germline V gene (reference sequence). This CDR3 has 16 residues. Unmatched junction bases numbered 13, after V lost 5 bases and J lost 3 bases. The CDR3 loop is CASSPRGTESYYEQYF. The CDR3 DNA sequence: TGTGCCAGCAGCCCCCGAGGGACAGAGAGCTACTACGAGCAGTACTTC.

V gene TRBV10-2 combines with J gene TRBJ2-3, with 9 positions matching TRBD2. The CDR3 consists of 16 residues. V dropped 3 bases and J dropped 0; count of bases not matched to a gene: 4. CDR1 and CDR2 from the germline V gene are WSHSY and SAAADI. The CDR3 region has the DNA TGCGCCAGCAGTGAACCTAGCGGGGTTAGCACAGATACGCAGTATTTT. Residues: CASSEPSGVSTDTQYF.

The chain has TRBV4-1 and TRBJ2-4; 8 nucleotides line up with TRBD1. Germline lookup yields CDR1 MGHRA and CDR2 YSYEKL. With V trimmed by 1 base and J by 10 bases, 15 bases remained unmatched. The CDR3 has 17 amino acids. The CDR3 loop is CASSQGPGRDRYRIQYF. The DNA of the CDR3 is TGCGCCAGCAGCCAAGGTCCCGGTCGGGACAGGTATAGGATTCAGTACTTC.

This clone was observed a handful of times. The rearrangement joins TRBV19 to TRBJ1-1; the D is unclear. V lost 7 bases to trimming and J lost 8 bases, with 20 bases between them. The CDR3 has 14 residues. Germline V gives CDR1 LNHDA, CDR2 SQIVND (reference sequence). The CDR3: CASNEEGLVAEAFF. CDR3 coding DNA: TGTGCCAGTAATGAGGAGGGCCTGGTGGCGGAAGCTTTCTTT.

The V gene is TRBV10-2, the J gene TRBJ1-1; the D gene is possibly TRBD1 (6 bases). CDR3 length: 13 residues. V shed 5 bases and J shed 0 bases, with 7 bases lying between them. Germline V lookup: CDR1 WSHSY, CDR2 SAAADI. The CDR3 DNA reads TGCGCCAGCAGTCGGACAGTGAACACTGAAGCTTTCTTT. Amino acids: CASSRTVNTEAFF.

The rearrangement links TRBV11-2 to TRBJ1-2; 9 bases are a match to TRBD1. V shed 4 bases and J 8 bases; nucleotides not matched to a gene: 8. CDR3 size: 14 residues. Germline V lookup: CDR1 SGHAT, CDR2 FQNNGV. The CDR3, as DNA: TGTGCCAGCAGCTCAGGGGACAGGGTGGGAGGCTACACCTTC. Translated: CASSSGDRVGGYTF.

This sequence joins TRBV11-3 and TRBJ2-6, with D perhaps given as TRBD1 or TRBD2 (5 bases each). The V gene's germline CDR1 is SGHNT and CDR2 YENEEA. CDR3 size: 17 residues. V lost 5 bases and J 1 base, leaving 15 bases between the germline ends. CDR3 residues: CASSPGTGMSGANVLTF. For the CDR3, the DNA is TGTGCCAGCAGCCCGGGAACAGGCATGTCTGGGGCCAACGTCCTGACTTTC.

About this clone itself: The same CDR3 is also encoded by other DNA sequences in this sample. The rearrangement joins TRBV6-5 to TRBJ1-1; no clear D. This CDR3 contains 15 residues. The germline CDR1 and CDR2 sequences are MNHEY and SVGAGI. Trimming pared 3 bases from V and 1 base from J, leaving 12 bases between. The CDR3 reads CASSYSGGGNTEAFF. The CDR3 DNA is TGTGCCAGCAGTTATTCGGGTGGCGGGAACACTGAAGCTTTCTTT.

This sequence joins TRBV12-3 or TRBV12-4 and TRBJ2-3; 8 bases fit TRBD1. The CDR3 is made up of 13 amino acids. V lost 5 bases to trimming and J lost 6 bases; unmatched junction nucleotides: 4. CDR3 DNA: TGTGCCAGCAGTGCAACAGGGGGTGATACGCAGTATTTT. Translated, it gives CASSATGGDTQYF.

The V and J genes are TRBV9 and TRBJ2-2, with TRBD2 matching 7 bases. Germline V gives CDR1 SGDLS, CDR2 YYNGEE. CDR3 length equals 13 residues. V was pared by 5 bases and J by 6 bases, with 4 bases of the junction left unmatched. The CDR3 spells CASSATSAGELFF. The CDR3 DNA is TGTGCCAGCAGTGCCACTAGCGCCGGGGAGCTGTTTTTT.

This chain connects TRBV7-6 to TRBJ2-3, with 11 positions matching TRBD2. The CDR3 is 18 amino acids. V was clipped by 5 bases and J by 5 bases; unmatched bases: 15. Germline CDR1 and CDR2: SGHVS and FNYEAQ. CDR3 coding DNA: TGTGCCAGCAGCCTCGCGAGCCATAGCGGGGGGGCGGTAGATACGCAGTATTTT. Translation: CASSLASHSGGAVDTQYF.